This T cell receptor beta chain was obtained from a study of beta chain features in type 1 diabetes. Study results and limitations: For patients, the naive, central memory and Treg TCRB repertoires appeared more alike than for healthy donors.

Purities over 95% were achieved in all sorted populations. This clone appeared a few times. The antigen is not known. The authors reverse transcribed all of the isolated RNA, so sequencing captured expressed TCRB transcripts. This table comes from immunoSEQ multiplex PCR, and its TCRdb copy is limited to in-frame clones, with some not included. The sample lists roughly 310,000 clones, 8% to 13% occurring once. Sequencing was done on a sample of naive CD4+ T cells from blood. The clonotype was recovered from a woman under 40 in good health.

CDR3 in amino acids: CASSIVGQGNIQYF. CDR3 DNA sequence: TGTGCCAGTAGTATAGTGGGACAGGGTAACATTCAGTACTTC. This chain joins TRBV19 and TRBJ2-4; 9 nucleotides line up with TRBD1. Germline V gene data show CDR1 as LNHDA and CDR2 as SQIVND (reference sequence). V was pared by 1 base and J by 7 bases, with 2 bases of the junction left unmatched. The CDR3 has 14 amino acids.